This T cell receptor beta chain was sequenced for a study of shared clonotypes between healthy human individuals. The repertoire was sequenced with immunoSEQ multiplex PCR; TCRdb's copy has only in-frame clones and lacks some. This sample yields roughly 2.2 million clones, of which 80% to 95% are seen a single time; roughly 0.34% belongs to the top ten. Healthy adults negative for HIV, lacking recent acute infections or vaccinations, served as donors. This CDR3 comprises 14 residues. V lost 9 bases and J lost 6, with 21 bases in between. Germline loops: CDR1 SNHLY, CDR2 FYNNEI. The gene calls are TRBV2 and TRBJ2-7; D is uncertain. Material: naive CD4+ T cells from PBMCs. Regarding subset: CD45RA+ positively selected. This receptor was taken from a young man in good health. Some clones in this sample may be carry-over from other donors' samples. CDR3: CASLNEAVIGEQYF. The CDR3 DNA sequence: TGTGCCAGTCTTAACGAGGCAGTGATCGGCGAGCAGTACTTC.